This T cell receptor (beta chain) was identified in a study of T cell repertoires in cytomegalovirus infection (dated by TCRdb to between 2019 and 2020). For the study in its entirety: Because public TCR beta signatures pointed to carriage of CMV infection together with the matching HLA type, the HLA type of each donor mattered for the analysis. Overall study results and their limits: In both this cohort and an independent roughly 350-donor cohort, the cumulative frequency of public TCR beta family members distinguished carriers of CMV infection plus the relevant HLA type. In the ex vivo response, HLA-C-restricted CMV-specific TCR beta clonotypes were dominant, and in two of eight donors the single most frequent clonotype came from this HLA-C-restricted group.

Sequencer: Illumina HiSeq 1500. The public reads were run again by TCRdb, first through fastp at Q25 and then through MiXCR, and only productive beta chains were kept. Each record represents a unique CDR3 protein, reported with the most common genes and DNA among its rows. The sample has about 230,000 distinct CDR3 sequences on record, roughly 22% of them singletons. In total, the top ten clones hold roughly 18% of the sample. This clonotype was picked up a small number of times. Which antigen it targets is not known. It has no much larger one-base neighbor in the sample; base qualities were not kept. CDR1 SGHVS and CDR2 FQNEAQ were looked up in the germline V gene. V and J are truncated by 5 bases and 0 bases respectively, leaving an intervening sequence of 19 bases. Measured from the cysteine to the phenylalanine, the CDR3 is 18 residues long. The sequence is cut down to CDR3 DNA, 54 bases in frame from base 1.

The sample consisted of CD8+ T cells from PBMCs. The chain was built from TRBV7-8 and TRBJ2-2; the D segment could be TRBD2, given 5 matching bases. The TCR originated in a human donor in good health (CMV status not recorded). Some clones in this sample may be carry-over from other donors' samples. The CDR3 corresponds to CASSLFSSRATNTGELFF. The base sequence is TGTGCCAGCAGCCTCTTTTCGTCGAGGGCAACGAACACCGGGGAGCTGTTTTTT.